The sequence of this T cell receptor beta chain was determined in a study of blood T cell repertoires in COVID-19. The germline V gene has CDR1 LNHDA and CDR2 SQIVND (reference sequence). The CDR3 is 14 residues long. The V end lost 10 bases, the J end lost 7 bases, and 19 bases lay between the germline ends. This clone has just a few counts. The data were produced by immunoSEQ multiplex PCR, yet TCRdb's version contains in-frame clones alone and is incomplete. The sample records about 200,000 clones, approximately 80% being singletons. This chain connects TRBV19 to TRBJ1-4, with no clear D. The sample comprised PBMCs or T cells enriched from blood (not recorded which). The TCR was taken from a middle-aged man who had recovered from COVID-19. CDR3 sequence reads: CATKGRELGEKLFF. CDR3 DNA: TGTGCCACCAAAGGGAGGGAGTTGGGTGAAAAACTGTTTTTT.